This T cell receptor (beta chain) was sequenced during a study of OX40 agonist ivuxolimab in advanced cancers. Assay used: immunoSEQ multiplex PCR; TCRdb lists only in-frame clones, some missing. This table has tens of thousands of clones, 91% appearing once. Between the trimmed V and J ends, which lost 5 bases and 1 base, there was a span of 2 bases. The CDR3 covers 11 residues. Germline assignment: CDR1 SGHVS and CDR2 FNYEAQ. This specimen consisted of CD4+ or CD8+ T cells sorted from blood, obtained in a trial of the OX40 agonist ivuxolimab. The rearrangement joins TRBV7-6 to TRBJ2-5, with D hard to call. The receptor was derived from an adult with an advanced solid tumor such as melanoma, head and neck, liver or kidney cancer. The CDR3 region has the DNA TGTGCCAGCAGCGTCCAAGAGACCCAGTACTTC. This sequence encodes CASSVQETQYF.